This T cell receptor beta chain was sequenced during a study of T-cell memory formation after mild COVID-19. V was shortened by 0 bases and J by 2 bases, with 10 bases between the two germline ends. The germline V gene has CDR1 LNHNV and CDR2 YYDKDF (reference sequence). This CDR3 is built from 15 residues. Turning to this clonotype: Its specificity is unknown.

Sample barcodes and UMIs were carried by the TCR alpha and TCR beta cDNA libraries that 5'RACE generated with constant-segment primers. Each CDR3 protein is one row after TCRdb ran MiXCR on the 5' RACE reads. The table includes around 370,000 distinct CDR3 sequences, over 20% detected once. Study-level findings and limits: Pre-infection memory already had some responding clones, implying cross-reactive memory joined. The authors did not confirm SARS-CoV-2 specificity of second-wave clones peaking day 37.

What was sequenced was PBMCs or a T cell subset sorted from them (not recorded which). This receptor was obtained from an adult woman who had mild COVID-19 (a few samples of this study predate the infection). Cell type and time point are not known. The chain carries TRBV15 and TRBJ2-5; D is unclear. The CDR3 region is CATSRDLSRQETQYF. CDR3 nucleotide sequence: TGTGCCACCAGCAGAGATCTTTCCCGTCAAGAGACCCAGTACTTC. Filled out from reference TRBV15 and TRBJ2-5, the complete variable domain reads DAMVIQNPRYQVTQFGKPVTLSCSQTLNHNVMYWYQQKSSQAPKLLFHYYDKDFNNEADTPDNFQSRRPNTSFCFLDIRSPGLGDTAMYLCATSRDLSRQETQYFGPGTRLLVL.